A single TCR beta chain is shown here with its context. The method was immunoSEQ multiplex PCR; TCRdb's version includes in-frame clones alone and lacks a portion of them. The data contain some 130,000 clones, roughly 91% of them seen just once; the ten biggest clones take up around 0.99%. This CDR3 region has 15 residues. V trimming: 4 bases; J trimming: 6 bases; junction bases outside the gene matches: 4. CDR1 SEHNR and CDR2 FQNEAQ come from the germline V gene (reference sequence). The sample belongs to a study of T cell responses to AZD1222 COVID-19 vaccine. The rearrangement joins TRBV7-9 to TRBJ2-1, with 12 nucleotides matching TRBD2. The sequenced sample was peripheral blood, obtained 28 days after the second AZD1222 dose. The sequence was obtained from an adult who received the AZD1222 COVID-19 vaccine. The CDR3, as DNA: TGTGCCAGCAGCTGGGGGACTAGCGGGTTCAATGAGCAGTTCTTC. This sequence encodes CASSWGTSGFNEQFF.